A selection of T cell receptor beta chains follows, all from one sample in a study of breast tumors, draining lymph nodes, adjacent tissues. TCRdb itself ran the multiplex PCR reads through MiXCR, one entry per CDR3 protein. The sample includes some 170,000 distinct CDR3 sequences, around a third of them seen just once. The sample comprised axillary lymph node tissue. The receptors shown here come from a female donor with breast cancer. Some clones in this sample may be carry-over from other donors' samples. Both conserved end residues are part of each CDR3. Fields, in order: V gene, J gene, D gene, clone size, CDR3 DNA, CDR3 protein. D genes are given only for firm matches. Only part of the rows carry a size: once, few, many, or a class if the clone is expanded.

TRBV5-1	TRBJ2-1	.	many	TGCGCCAGCAGATACCGGGGCGCAAGGGGGGATCAGCAGTTCTTC	CASRYRGARGDQQFF
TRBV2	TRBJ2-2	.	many	TGTGCCAGCAGCAAAGAGGGACGGCAGAACACCGGGGAGCTGTTTTTT	CASSKEGRQNTGELFF
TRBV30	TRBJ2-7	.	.	TGTGCCTGGAGTTCAGGACTTGGGGCCCTCGAGCAGTACTTC	CAWSSGLGALEQYF
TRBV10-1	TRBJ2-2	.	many	TGCGCCAGCAGTGAGACCCCGACGGGAAACACCGGGGAGCTGTTTTTT	CASSETPTGNTGELFF
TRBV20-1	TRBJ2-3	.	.	TGCAGTACTAGAGAAGGTATCAATGAGCAGTATTTT	CSTREGINEQYF
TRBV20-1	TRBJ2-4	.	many	TGCAGTGCTAGAGCCCGAGGGAACCGGGACAAAAACATTCAGTACTTC	CSARARGNRDKNIQYF
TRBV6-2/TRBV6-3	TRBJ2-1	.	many	TGTGCCAGCAGTTACGGAGGGAATGAGCAGTTCTTC	CASSYGGNEQFF
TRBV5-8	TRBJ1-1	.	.	TGTGCCAGCAGCTTTCGCCAGGGTGCTGAAGCTTTCTTT	CASSFRQGAEAFF
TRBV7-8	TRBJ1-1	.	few	TGTGCCAGCAGCTTAGTCAGGGGTGAAGCTTTCTTT	CASSLVRGEAFF
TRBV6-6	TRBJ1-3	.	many	TGTGCCAGTGATGGGGGTAGGACTGGAAACACCATATATTTT	CASDGGRTGNTIYF
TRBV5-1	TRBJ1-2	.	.	TGCGCCAGCAGCTCCCAAGGGGGAGGAGGCTACACCTTC	CASSSQGGGGYTF
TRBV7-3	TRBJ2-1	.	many	TGTGCCAGCAGTATCACCGGGACTGCTAATGAGCAGTTCTTC	CASSITGTANEQFF
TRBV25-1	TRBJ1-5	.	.	TGTGCCAGCATCGGACGGTTGAACACTCAGCATTTT	CASIGRLNTQHF
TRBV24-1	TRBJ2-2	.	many	TGTGCCACCAGTGATACCGGGACACCGGACACCGGGGAGCTGTTTTTT	CATSDTGTPDTGELFF
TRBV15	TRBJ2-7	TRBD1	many	TGTGCCACCAGCGGACGGGACAGCGCCTATCCTGAGCAGTACTTC	CATSGRDSAYPEQYF
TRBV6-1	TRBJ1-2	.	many	TGTGCCAGCAGTGAAGCACACGGACTTCTCTATGGCTACACCTTC	CASSEAHGLLYGYTF
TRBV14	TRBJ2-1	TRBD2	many	TGTGCCAGCAGCGAGGGGGTAGCGGGACCCTACAATGAGCAGTTCTTC	CASSEGVAGPYNEQFF
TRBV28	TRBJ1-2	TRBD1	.	TGTGCCAGCAGGGGGGGGACAGATTCTAACTATGGCTACACCTTC	CASRGGTDSNYGYTF
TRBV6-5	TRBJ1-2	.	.	TGTGCCAGCAGCCCCAGGGAGACCTATGGCTACACCTTC	CASSPRETYGYTF
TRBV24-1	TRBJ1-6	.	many	TGTGCCACCAGTGATTTGTTAGTTTGGGGGGACGGGGGTAATTCACCCCTCCACTTT	CATSDLLVWGDGGNSPLHF
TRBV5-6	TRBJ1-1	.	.	TGTGCCAGCAGCTCTATCTCCGGAGGGGTTTTGTCTGAAGCTTTCTTT	CASSSISGGVLSEAFF
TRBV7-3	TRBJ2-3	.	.	TGTGCCAGCAGCTTATCAGGGGGAGGGCGCACAGATACGCAGTATTTT	CASSLSGGGRTDTQYF
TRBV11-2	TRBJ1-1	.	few	TGTGCCAGCAGCTTGTACCTCATGAACACTGAAGCTTTCTTT	CASSLYLMNTEAFF
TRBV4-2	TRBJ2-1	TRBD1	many	TGTGCCAGCAGCTCCCGAGACAGGGGTGCCTACAATGAGCAGTTCTTC	CASSSRDRGAYNEQFF
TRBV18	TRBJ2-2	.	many	TGTGCCAGCTCACTTATCACCGGGGAGCTGTTTTTT	CASSLITGELFF
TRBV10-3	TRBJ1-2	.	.	TGTGCCATCAGTGACCCCGACAGGTGGGACTATGGCTACACCTTC	CAISDPDRWDYGYTF
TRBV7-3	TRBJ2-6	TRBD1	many	TGTGCCAGCAGCTTAACCGGGACAGCAAGCTCTGGGGCCAACGTCCTGACTTTC	CASSLTGTASSGANVLTF
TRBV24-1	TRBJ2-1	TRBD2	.	TGTGCCACCAGTGATTCCGGGACTAGACCGTATGAGCAGTTCTTC	CATSDSGTRPYEQFF
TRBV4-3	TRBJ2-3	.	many	TGCGCCAGCAGCCAAGATGGTAGGAGAGATACGCAGTATTTT	CASSQDGRRDTQYF
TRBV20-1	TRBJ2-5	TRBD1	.	TGCAGCGCAACCGGGACAGGAGGTTTC	CSATGTGGF
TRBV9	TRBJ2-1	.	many	TGTGCCAGCAGCGTCTCTTGGGGGAGAGTTCGGGATGAGCAGTTCTTC	CASSVSWGRVRDEQFF
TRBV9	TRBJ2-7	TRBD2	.	TGTGCCAGCAACGTGAGCGGGGGGGGTGAGCAGTACTTC	CASNVSGGGEQYF
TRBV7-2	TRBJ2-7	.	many	TGTGCCAGCAGCTTTCACGATAGCTCCTACGAGCAGTACTTC	CASSFHDSSYEQYF
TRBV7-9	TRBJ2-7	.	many	TGTGCCAGCAGCGACCCGGGCCATACCTCCTACGAGCAGTACTTC	CASSDPGHTSYEQYF
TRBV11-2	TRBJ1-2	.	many	TGTGCCAGCAGCTCGACCTTGAGGGGGGGTTCGAATGGCTACACCTTC	CASSSTLRGGSNGYTF
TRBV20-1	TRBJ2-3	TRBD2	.	TGCAGTGCTAGAGAGGATGGCGGGGGAATCAGGAATGAGCAGTATTTT	CSAREDGGGIRNEQYF
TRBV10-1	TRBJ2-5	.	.	TGCGCCGGCAGTGAACAGTCCACAGAAGCGGCCCAGTGCTTC	CAGSEQSTEAAQCF
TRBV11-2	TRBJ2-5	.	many	TGTGCCAGCAGCTTAGATCTCCTGGGGGAGACCCAGTACTTC	CASSLDLLGETQYF
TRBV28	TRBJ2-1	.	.	TGTGCCAGCAGCCGTGGACTATTAGGTTACAATGAGCAGTTCTTC	CASSRGLLGYNEQFF
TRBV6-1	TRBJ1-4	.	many	TGTGCCAGCACAAGGGGCGTGAATGAAAAACTGTTTTTT	CASTRGVNEKLFF
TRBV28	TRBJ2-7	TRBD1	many	TGTGCCAGCAGTTCGGGACAGTTCCCCTACGAGCAGTACTTC	CASSSGQFPYEQYF
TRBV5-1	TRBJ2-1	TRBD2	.	TGCGCCAGCAGTTTGGCTTCTAGCGGGGGGGCCAATGAGCAGTCCTTC	CASSLASSGGANEQSF
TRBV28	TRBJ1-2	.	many	TGTGCCAGCAGTTCAGGGGTTTACTATGGCTACACCTTC	CASSSGVYYGYTF
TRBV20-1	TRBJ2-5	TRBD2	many	TGCAGTGCTAGAGATTGGGGGGGGGACGCCCAGTACTTC	CSARDWGGDAQYF
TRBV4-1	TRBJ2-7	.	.	TGCGCCAGCAGCCAGCTGATGGGTATGAGGATGTACTACGAGCAGTACTTC	CASSQLMGMRMYYEQYF
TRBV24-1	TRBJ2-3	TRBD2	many	TGTGCCACCAGTGGTTGGTATAGCGGGAGCACAGATACGCAGTATTTT	CATSGWYSGSTDTQYF
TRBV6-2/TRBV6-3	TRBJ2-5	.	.	TGTGCCAGCAGTCATCCAAATCAAGAGACCCAGTACTTC	CASSHPNQETQYF
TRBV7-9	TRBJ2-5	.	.	TGTGCCAGCAGCCCGAGTGTACGTTTCGGGACCCAGTACTTC	CASSPSVRFGTQYF
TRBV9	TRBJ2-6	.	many	TGTGCCAGCAGCGTAGATATCTCTGGGGCCAACGTCCTGACTTTC	CASSVDISGANVLTF
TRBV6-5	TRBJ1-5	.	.	TGTGCCAGCAGTCACTCGACCCCATACAGGGAGGGACAGCCCCAGCATTTT	CASSHSTPYREGQPQHF
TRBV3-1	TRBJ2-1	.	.	TGTGCCAGCAGCCAAGTGTCGCAGGACAATGAGCAGTTCTTC	CASSQVSQDNEQFF
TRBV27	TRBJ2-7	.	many	TGTGCCAGCAGTCCCACCGGGACCCCCTACGAGCAGTACTTC	CASSPTGTPYEQYF